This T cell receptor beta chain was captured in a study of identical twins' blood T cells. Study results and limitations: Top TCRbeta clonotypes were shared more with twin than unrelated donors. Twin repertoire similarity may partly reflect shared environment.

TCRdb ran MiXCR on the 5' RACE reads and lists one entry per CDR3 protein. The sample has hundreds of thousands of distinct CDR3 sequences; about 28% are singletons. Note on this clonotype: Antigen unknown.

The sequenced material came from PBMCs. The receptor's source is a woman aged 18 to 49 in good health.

In nucleotides, the CDR3 is TGTGCCAGCAGCTTACGGGGTTCCTACGAGCAGTACTTC. This encodes CASSLRGSYEQYF. J is TRBJ2-7 and V is TRBV7-2; TRBD2 is a possible D gene (5 bases). V was clipped by 2 bases and J by 1 base, with 6 bases between them. Germline CDR1 is SGHTA and CDR2 is FQGNSA. The CDR3 length is 13 residues.